This TCR beta chain was sequenced in a study of blood T cell repertoires in COVID-19. About the study: Specimens from acute and convalescent COVID-19 originated in the United States, Italy and Spain. In each case, the material was cDNA or gDNA derived from T cells, B-cell-depleted T cells, or PBMCs.

Germline CDR1 is LNHNV and CDR2 is YYDKDF (reference sequence). V lost 5 bases, J lost 8 bases, and 4 bases stayed unmatched. This CDR3 comprises 14 residues. This clone occurred a few times. Source study methods: How many nucleated cells were present was estimated from reference gene primer amplification. The table came from immunoSEQ multiplex PCR; TCRdb's copy has only in-frame clones and leaves some out. V and J calls and clone size are copied from that table; D and trimming were computed from the DNA. The data show 390,000 or so clones, with about 87% seen just once and about 10% held by the top ten. The Seattle patients joined while their infection was active and were tracked longitudinally afterward.

J is TRBJ2-1 and V is TRBV15, with 12 nucleotides matching TRBD2. Sequenced: peripheral blood. This receptor was obtained from a woman in her 30s with COVID-19, enrolled during active disease. The CDR3 protein is CATSASGRADEQFF. The DNA of the CDR3 is TGTGCCACCAGCGCTAGCGGGAGGGCCGATGAGCAGTTCTTC.